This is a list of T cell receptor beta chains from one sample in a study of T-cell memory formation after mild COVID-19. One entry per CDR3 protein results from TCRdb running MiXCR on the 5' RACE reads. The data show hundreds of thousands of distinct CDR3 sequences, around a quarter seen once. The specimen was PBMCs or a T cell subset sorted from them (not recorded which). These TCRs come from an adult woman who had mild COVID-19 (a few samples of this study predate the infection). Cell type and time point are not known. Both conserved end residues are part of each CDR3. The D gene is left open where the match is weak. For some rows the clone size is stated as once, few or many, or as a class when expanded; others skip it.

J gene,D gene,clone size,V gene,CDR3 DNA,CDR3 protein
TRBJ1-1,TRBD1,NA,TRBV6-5,TGTGCCGTCAAAGGGTCGACAGGGGCGAGATCCGAAGCTTTCTTT,CAVKGSTGARSEAFF
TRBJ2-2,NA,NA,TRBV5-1,TGCGCCAGCAGCCTGGACCCCGTCGGACGTGCCGGGGAGCTGTTTTTT,CASSLDPVGRAGELFF
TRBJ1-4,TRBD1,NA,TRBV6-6,TGTGCCAGCAGCCATGCCCGGACAGGGAGGAATGAAAAACTGTTTTTT,CASSHARTGRNEKLFF
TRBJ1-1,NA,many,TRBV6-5,TGTGCCAGCAACGAAGTTAGGACGAACACTGAAGCTTTCTTT,CASNEVRTNTEAFF
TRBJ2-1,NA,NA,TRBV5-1,TGCGCCAGCAGCCGGGTGGGGAATGAGCAGTTCTTC,CASSRVGNEQFF
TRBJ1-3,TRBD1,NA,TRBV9,TGTGCCAGACAGGGGCCTGGAAACACCATATATTTT,CARQGPGNTIYF
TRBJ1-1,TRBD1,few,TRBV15,TGTGCCACCAGGAGGGACAGGGGGTCGAACACTGAAGCTTTCTTT,CATRRDRGSNTEAFF
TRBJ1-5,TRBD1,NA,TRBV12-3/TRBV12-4,TGTGCCAGCAGTTGGACAGGGGGCAATCAGCCCCAGCATTTT,CASSWTGGNQPQHF
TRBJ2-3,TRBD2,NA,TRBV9,TGTGCCAGCAGCGTAGGGCTAGCGGGATCACTCGGCACAGATACGCAGTATTTT,CASSVGLAGSLGTDTQYF
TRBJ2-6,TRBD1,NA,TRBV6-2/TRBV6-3,TGTGCCAGCAGAACAGGGGGCGCATCTGGGGCCAACGTCCTGACTTTC,CASRTGGASGANVLTF
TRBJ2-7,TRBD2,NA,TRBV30,TGTGCCTGGAGTAGCGGGAGTGGGCTCTACGAGCAGTACTTC,CAWSSGSGLYEQYF
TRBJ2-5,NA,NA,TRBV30,TGTGCCTGGAGCCTAGGTTGGGGCGGGGAAGAGACCCAGTACTTC,CAWSLGWGGEETQYF
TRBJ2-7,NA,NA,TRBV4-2,TGTGCCAGCAGCCAAGACCACATAAGGGATCCGCTTTGGGATTACGAGCAGTACTTC,CASSQDHIRDPLWDYEQYF
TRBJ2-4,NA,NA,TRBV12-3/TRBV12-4,TGTGCCAGCAGTTTAATCCCGGGGAACATTCAGTACTTC,CASSLIPGNIQYF
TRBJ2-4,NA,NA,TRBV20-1,TGCAGTGCTAGAACAGATCTAAACATTCAGTACTTC,CSARTDLNIQYF
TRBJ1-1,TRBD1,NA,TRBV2,TGTGCCAGCAGGACAGGGGGGCCGGGGAACACTGAAGCTTTCTTT,CASRTGGPGNTEAFF
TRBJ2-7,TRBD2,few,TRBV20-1,TGCAGTGCTAGAAAGCATGTGGGACTAGCGGGTTACGAGCAGTACTTC,CSARKHVGLAGYEQYF
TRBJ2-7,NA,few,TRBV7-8,TGTGCCAGCAGCTTACCCCCGGGAGAAGCTAACTACGAGCAGTACTTC,CASSLPPGEANYEQYF
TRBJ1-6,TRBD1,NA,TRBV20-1,TGCAGTGCTAGGACAGGGGGGGATTCACCCCTCCACTTT,CSARTGGDSPLHF
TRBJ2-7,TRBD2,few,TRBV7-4,TGTGCCAGCAGCCCCAAGGGACTAGCCCTCGACGAGCAGTACTTC,CASSPKGLALDEQYF
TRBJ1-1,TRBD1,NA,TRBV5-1,TGCGCCAGCAGCTGGACCTACGGACAGGGCGGCACTGAAGCTTTCTTT,CASSWTYGQGGTEAFF
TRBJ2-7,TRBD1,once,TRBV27,TGTGCCAGTAGGGAGCACGGGGCAGGGGGCTACGAGCAGTACTTC,CASREHGAGGYEQYF
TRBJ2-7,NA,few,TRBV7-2,TGTGCCAGCAGCTCCCGGGACGAATCCCCTTACGAGCAGTACTTC,CASSSRDESPYEQYF
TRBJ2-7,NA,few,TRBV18,TGTGCCAGCTCACCGGACCTCTCACCCTCCTACGAGCAGTACTTC,CASSPDLSPSYEQYF
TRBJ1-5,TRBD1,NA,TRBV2,TGTGCCAGCAGTGAACCGCCCACAGGGGCCAACAATCAGCCCCAGCATTTT,CASSEPPTGANNQPQHF
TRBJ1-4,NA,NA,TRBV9,TGTGCCAGCAGCGTAGGATTTGGTAATGAAAAACTGTTTTTT,CASSVGFGNEKLFF
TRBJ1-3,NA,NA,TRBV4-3,TGCGCCAGCAGCCAAGATACGGACCGCGAAACTGGAAACACCATATATTTT,CASSQDTDRETGNTIYF
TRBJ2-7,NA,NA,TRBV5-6,TGTGCCAGCAGCCCCCTCGTCGAAGGGCTACACGAGCAGTACTTC,CASSPLVEGLHEQYF
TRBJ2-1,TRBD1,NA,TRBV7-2,TGTGCCAGCAGCCTCTTAAGGACAGGGGGCAGGAATGAGCAGTTCTTC,CASSLLRTGGRNEQFF
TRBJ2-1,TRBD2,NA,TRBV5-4,TGTGCCAGCAGCGCGGGACTAGCGGGGATTACTTACAATGCGCAGTTCTTC,CASSAGLAGITYNAQFF
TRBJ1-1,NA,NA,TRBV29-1,TGCAGCGTTGAGGAAGGACGGATGAACACTGAAGCTTTCTTT,CSVEEGRMNTEAFF
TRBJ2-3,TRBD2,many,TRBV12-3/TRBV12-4,TGTGCCAGCAGTTCGGGACTAGCGTCTAGCACAGATACGCAGTATTTT,CASSSGLASSTDTQYF
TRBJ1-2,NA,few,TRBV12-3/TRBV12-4,TGTGCCAGCAGTCCTTACAGGGATCTCAATGGCTACACCTTC,CASSPYRDLNGYTF
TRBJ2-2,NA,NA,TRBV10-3,TGTGCCATCAGTGAGAGTTCCGGGGAGCTGTTTTTT,CAISESSGELFF
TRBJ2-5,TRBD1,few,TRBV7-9,TGTGCCAGCAGCGGCCCCGGGACAGGGGGTCGAGAGACCCAGTACTTC,CASSGPGTGGRETQYF
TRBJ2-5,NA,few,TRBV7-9,TGTGCCAGCAGCTTAGTTCGATCAGGAAAAGAGACCCAGTACTTC,CASSLVRSGKETQYF
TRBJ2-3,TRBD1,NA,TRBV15,TGTGCCTCTACTGCGGACAGGGCCACAGATACGCAGTATTTT,CASTADRATDTQYF
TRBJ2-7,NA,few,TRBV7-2,TGTGCCAGCAGCTTAGAGAGGATTGTCCAGGCTAGCTCCTACGAGCAGTACTTC,CASSLERIVQASSYEQYF
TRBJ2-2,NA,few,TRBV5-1,TGCGCCAGCAGCTTTCGGGAGTTCTCGGCCAACGGGGAGCTGTTTTTT,CASSFREFSANGELFF
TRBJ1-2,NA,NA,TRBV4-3,TGCGCCAGCAGCCCCGAACCGGATGAGGGGTTCTATGGCTACACCTTC,CASSPEPDEGFYGYTF
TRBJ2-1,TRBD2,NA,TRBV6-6,TGTGCCAGCAGTTACGGTAGCGGGATTGGGTACAATGAGCAGTTCTTC,CASSYGSGIGYNEQFF
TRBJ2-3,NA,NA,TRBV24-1,TGTGCCACCGCCTTTTCAGATACGCAGTATTTT,CATAFSDTQYF
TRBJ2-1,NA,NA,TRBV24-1,TGTGCCACCAGTCTTGGCTCCTACAATGAGCAGTTCTTC,CATSLGSYNEQFF
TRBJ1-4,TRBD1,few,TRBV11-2,TGTGCCAGCAGCTTAGCTGACGATTCGGACAGGGTTGTAAAACTGTTTTTT,CASSLADDSDRVVKLFF
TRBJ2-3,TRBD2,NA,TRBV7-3,TGTGCCAGCAGTGCTGTACCGGGACTAGCGGGGACCATTTTCACAGATACGCAGTATTTT,CASSAVPGLAGTIFTDTQYF
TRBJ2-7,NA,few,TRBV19,TGTGCCAGTAGTCTCTCGACCGGGACGAACGAGCAGTACTTC,CASSLSTGTNEQYF
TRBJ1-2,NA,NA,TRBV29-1,TGCAGCGTTGAAGAGGGGGCAGGGGCGCGAATCAACTATGGCTACACCTTC,CSVEEGAGARINYGYTF
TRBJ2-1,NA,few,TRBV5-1,TGCGCCAGCAGCCCTTCGCCTGGCCCCAATGAGCAGTTCTTC,CASSPSPGPNEQFF